This is a list of T cell receptor beta chains from one sample in a study of CD8 T cells in Susac syndrome. TCRdb re-derived calls from the immunoSEQ multiplex PCR reads in MiXCR, one entry per CDR3 protein. The table lists about 110,000 distinct CDR3 sequences, roughly 94% of them singletons, with approximately 0.41% in the top ten. The sequencing input was CD8+ T cells from PBMCs. These receptors were obtained from a human donor with Susac syndrome. The CDR3 runs from the conserved cysteine through the conserved F or W. Fields, in order: clone size, J gene, D gene, V gene, CDR3 DNA, CDR3 protein. A D gene is named only where the DNA matches it firmly. Clone size is not always given. Where it is, it says once, few, many or a class for expanded clones.

clone size: .
J gene: TRBJ2-7
D gene: TRBD2
V gene: TRBV11-2
CDR3 DNA: TGTGCCAGCAGCCCCAGGGATAGCGGGGGTTACGAGCAGTACTTC
CDR3 protein: CASSPRDSGGYEQYF

clone size: .
J gene: TRBJ2-1
D gene: TRBD2
V gene: TRBV20-1
CDR3 DNA: TGCAGTGCTAGAGGACCGTACAGCGGGGGGGACAATGAGCAGTTCTTC
CDR3 protein: CSARGPYSGGDNEQFF

clone size: .
J gene: TRBJ1-1
D gene: TRBD1
V gene: TRBV27
CDR3 DNA: TGTGCCAGCAGAGAAGGACAGGTGACAGTTGAAGCTTTCTTT
CDR3 protein: CASREGQVTVEAFF

clone size: .
J gene: TRBJ2-1
D gene: .
V gene: TRBV6-5
CDR3 DNA: TGTGCCAGCAGCGCTCAACAGGGCATTATTGAGCAGTTCTTC
CDR3 protein: CASSAQQGIIEQFF

clone size: .
J gene: TRBJ1-1
D gene: .
V gene: TRBV11-1
CDR3 DNA: TGTGCCAGCAGTATCGTAGGGGTTTTCGACACTGAAGCTTTCTTT
CDR3 protein: CASSIVGVFDTEAFF

clone size: .
J gene: TRBJ2-1
D gene: .
V gene: TRBV5-1
CDR3 DNA: TGCGCCAGCAGCTTTAGTAATGAGCAGTTCTTC
CDR3 protein: CASSFSNEQFF

clone size: .
J gene: TRBJ2-4
D gene: .
V gene: TRBV2
CDR3 DNA: TGTGCCACCACACTAGCCAAAAACATTCAGTACTTC
CDR3 protein: CATTLAKNIQYF

clone size: few
J gene: TRBJ1-1
D gene: .
V gene: TRBV6-4
CDR3 DNA: TGTGCCAGCAGTGCACAGGGTATGAACACTGAAGCTTTCTTT
CDR3 protein: CASSAQGMNTEAFF

clone size: .
J gene: TRBJ2-2
D gene: .
V gene: TRBV14
CDR3 DNA: TGTGCCAGCAGCCCCCAGTCCGCCGGGGAGCTGTTTTTT
CDR3 protein: CASSPQSAGELFF

clone size: .
J gene: TRBJ2-7
D gene: .
V gene: TRBV7-9
CDR3 DNA: TGTGCCAGCGGGGGATTGGACGAGCAGTACTTC
CDR3 protein: CASGGLDEQYF

clone size: .
J gene: TRBJ2-2
D gene: .
V gene: TRBV23-1
CDR3 DNA: TGCGCCAGCAGTCGATTGGTCTTCCCCGCGAACACCGGGGAGCTGTTTTTT
CDR3 protein: CASSRLVFPANTGELFF

clone size: .
J gene: TRBJ1-3
D gene: .
V gene: TRBV9
CDR3 DNA: TGTGCCAGCAGCGTAGAGAGGATCCACTCTGGAAACACCATATATTTT
CDR3 protein: CASSVERIHSGNTIYF

clone size: .
J gene: TRBJ1-2
D gene: .
V gene: TRBV27
CDR3 DNA: TGTGCCAGCAGTTCCCACAGGGATAACTATGGCTACACCTTC
CDR3 protein: CASSSHRDNYGYTF

clone size: .
J gene: TRBJ2-3
D gene: .
V gene: TRBV13
CDR3 DNA: TGTGCCAGCAGCCTTGTGGGGCACACAGATACGCAGTATTTT
CDR3 protein: CASSLVGHTDTQYF

clone size: once
J gene: TRBJ1-1
D gene: .
V gene: TRBV19
CDR3 DNA: TGTGCCAGTAGTATAGTCCAGGGCACTGAAGCTTTCTTT
CDR3 protein: CASSIVQGTEAFF

clone size: .
J gene: TRBJ1-2
D gene: .
V gene: TRBV2
CDR3 DNA: TGTGCCAGCCCGTCTCGGCTGGGAGGCTACACCTTC
CDR3 protein: CASPSRLGGYTF

clone size: once
J gene: TRBJ2-5
D gene: .
V gene: TRBV18
CDR3 DNA: TGTGCCAGCTCACCACCAGGACAGAGGCAAGAGACCCAGTACTTC
CDR3 protein: CASSPPGQRQETQYF

clone size: .
J gene: TRBJ1-1
D gene: .
V gene: TRBV4-3
CDR3 DNA: TGCGCCAGCAGCCAAGATTGGGGCCAAAAAGCTTTCTTT
CDR3 protein: CASSQDWGQKAFF

clone size: few
J gene: TRBJ2-2
D gene: .
V gene: TRBV9
CDR3 DNA: TGTGCCAGCAGCGTAGCCGGGCGGGGTAACACCGGGGAGCTGTTTTTT
CDR3 protein: CASSVAGRGNTGELFF

clone size: .
J gene: TRBJ2-1
D gene: .
V gene: TRBV29-1
CDR3 DNA: TGCAGCGTTGAGGGGGACAATGAGCAGTTCTTC
CDR3 protein: CSVEGDNEQFF

clone size: once
J gene: TRBJ1-1
D gene: .
V gene: TRBV12-5
CDR3 DNA: TGTGCTAGTGGTATTGGGAGGATAACTGAAGCTTTCTTT
CDR3 protein: CASGIGRITEAFF

clone size: .
J gene: TRBJ1-2
D gene: .
V gene: TRBV2
CDR3 DNA: TGTGCCAGCAGTGGCGGCGAGGGGAGGGGTGGCTACACCTTC
CDR3 protein: CASSGGEGRGGYTF

clone size: .
J gene: TRBJ1-6
D gene: .
V gene: TRBV23-1
CDR3 DNA: TGCGCCAGCCCAGGGGATAATTCACCCCTCCACTTT
CDR3 protein: CASPGDNSPLHF

clone size: .
J gene: TRBJ2-3
D gene: TRBD2
V gene: TRBV15
CDR3 DNA: TGTGCCACCAGCAGAGCCAGCGGGGGGGCGTCGCAGTATTTT
CDR3 protein: CATSRASGGASQYF

clone size: .
J gene: TRBJ2-5
D gene: TRBD2
V gene: TRBV29-1
CDR3 DNA: TGCAGCGTTGCGCGCGGGGGGGAAGAGACCCAGTACTTC
CDR3 protein: CSVARGGEETQYF

clone size: .
J gene: TRBJ1-4
D gene: .
V gene: TRBV12-3/TRBV12-4
CDR3 DNA: TGTGCCAGCAGCTCGGGAATCCAACTGTTTTTT
CDR3 protein: CASSSGIQLFF

clone size: .
J gene: TRBJ2-2
D gene: .
V gene: TRBV25-1
CDR3 DNA: TGTGCCACCTCCGGGACACCGAACACCGGGGAGCTGTTTTTT
CDR3 protein: CATSGTPNTGELFF

clone size: once
J gene: TRBJ2-1
D gene: .
V gene: TRBV9
CDR3 DNA: TGTGCCAGCAGCCTAGGGGGGATCCCCACAAATGAGCAGTTCTTC
CDR3 protein: CASSLGGIPTNEQFF

clone size: .
J gene: TRBJ1-2
D gene: TRBD1
V gene: TRBV6-5
CDR3 DNA: TGTGCCAGCAGACCCGGGACAGGGAACTATGGCTACACCTTC
CDR3 protein: CASRPGTGNYGYTF

clone size: .
J gene: TRBJ1-2
D gene: .
V gene: TRBV16
CDR3 DNA: TGTGCCAGCAGCCAATCGAACAGGGACCATGGCTACACCTTC
CDR3 protein: CASSQSNRDHGYTF

clone size: .
J gene: TRBJ1-3
D gene: .
V gene: TRBV9
CDR3 DNA: TGTGCCAGCAGCCCTGTTGCGACAGCCTATGGAAACACCATATATTTT
CDR3 protein: CASSPVATAYGNTIYF

clone size: .
J gene: TRBJ2-5
D gene: TRBD2
V gene: TRBV9
CDR3 DNA: TGTGCCAGCACAAAGGGAACTAGCGATAAAGAGACCCAGTACTTC
CDR3 protein: CASTKGTSDKETQYF

clone size: .
J gene: TRBJ2-7
D gene: .
V gene: TRBV9
CDR3 DNA: TGTGCCAGCAGCCCGCTCCCTGGAGGGGAGCAGTACTTC
CDR3 protein: CASSPLPGGEQYF

clone size: .
J gene: TRBJ1-3
D gene: .
V gene: TRBV14
CDR3 DNA: TGTGCCAGCAGGAGTGGAAACACCATATATTTT
CDR3 protein: CASRSGNTIYF

clone size: .
J gene: TRBJ2-7
D gene: TRBD1
V gene: TRBV27
CDR3 DNA: TGTGCCAGCAGGACCGGGACAGGGGGCTACGAGCAGTACTTC
CDR3 protein: CASRTGTGGYEQYF

clone size: once
J gene: TRBJ2-5
D gene: .
V gene: TRBV3-1
CDR3 DNA: TGTGCCAGCAGCCAATGGCGAGAGACCCAGTACTTC
CDR3 protein: CASSQWRETQYF

clone size: .
J gene: TRBJ2-2
D gene: TRBD2
V gene: TRBV6-2/TRBV6-3
CDR3 DNA: TGTGCCAGCAGTAGTAGCGGGGGGCTTAGGACCGGGGAGCTGTTTTTT
CDR3 protein: CASSSSGGLRTGELFF

clone size: .
J gene: TRBJ2-2
D gene: TRBD2
V gene: TRBV2
CDR3 DNA: TGTGCCAAAGGACTAGCGGGGCCCTCGGTAGCCGGGGAGCTGTTTTTT
CDR3 protein: CAKGLAGPSVAGELFF

clone size: .
J gene: TRBJ2-7
D gene: TRBD1
V gene: TRBV9
CDR3 DNA: TGTGCCAGCAGCGTTACAGGGGGCGAGGACGAGCAGTACTTC
CDR3 protein: CASSVTGGEDEQYF